What follows is one T cell receptor beta chain and its context. This table comes from immunoSEQ multiplex PCR, and its TCRdb copy is limited to in-frame clones, with some not included. The sample carries 150,000 to 200,000 clones, approximately 91% recorded once. Trimming removed 1 base at V and 8 bases at J, with 17 bases between. The CDR3 covers 15 residues. Germline CDR1 and CDR2: GTSNPN and SVGIG (reference sequence). Across fewer than 25 US areas, participants ranged in age from about 18 to 100 years. Donors were grouped by their self-reported clinical history. The data originate from a study of blood T cell repertoires in COVID-19. As for the study in general: Whether acute or convalescent, the COVID-19 samples came from the United States, Italy and Spain.

The specimen was PBMCs or T cells enriched from blood (not recorded which). The chain carries TRBV30 and TRBJ1-4, with TRBD1 as a possible D gene (6 bases). The source of this sequence is a woman aged 18-35 years who had recovered from COVID-19. The CDR3 loop reads CAWSDTGRASEKLFF. CDR3 nucleotides: TGTGCCTGGAGTGATACAGGGCGGGCCTCCGAAAAACTGTTTTTT.